This passage covers 8 T cell receptor beta chains from one sample sequenced in a study of cytomegalovirus exposure and HLA in healthy donors. Only in-frame clones appear in the TCRdb table, and some are missing; sequencing was by immunoSEQ multiplex PCR. The sample holds 110,000 to 150,000 clones, about 86% seen once. Sequencing was done on a sample of PBMCs. The receptors stem from a man aged 18 to 29 in good health and CMV-seronegative.

The chain recombines TRBV19 with TRBJ1-5; perhaps TRBD1 as D (5 bases). Trimming pared 6 bases from V and 0 bases from J, leaving 9 bases between. Per germline, CDR1 LNHDA and CDR2 SQIVND (reference sequence). This CDR3 region has 14 residues. The CDR3 coding sequence is TGTGCCAGTAGGGGGGGATATAGCAATCAGCCCCAGCATTTT. Encoded protein: CASRGGYSNQPQHF.

The rearrangement uses TRBV4-1 and TRBJ2-7, with D tentatively TRBD1 (6 bases). The CDR3 contains 15 residues. V was clipped by 0 bases and J by 2 bases, with 11 bases between them. Germline CDR1 MGHRA, CDR2 YSYEKL. In DNA form, the CDR3 reads TGCGCCAGCAGCCAAGACGAGGACAGAACCTACGAGCAGTACTTC. As protein: CASSQDEDRTYEQYF.

The rearrangement links TRBV27 to TRBJ1-1, with 7 bases identical to TRBD1. The CDR3 is 12 amino acids. CDR1 and CDR2 (germline): MNHEY, SMNVEV (reference sequence). Germline trimming cut 6 bases from V and 7 bases from J; bases unmatched to any gene: 5. The CDR3, as DNA: TGTGCCAGCAGGGCCAGGGGGTTTGAAGCTTTCTTT. Residues: CASRARGFEAFF.

This clone occurred a few times. DNA for the CDR3: TGTGCCAGCAGCTTAAATCATCCCGGGGAGCTGTTTTTT. It codes for CASSLNHPGELFF. The chain uses TRBV7-9 and TRBJ2-2; no definite D call. Trimming took off 2 bases at V and 6 bases at J, with 7 bases between the two ends. The CDR3 extends over 13 amino acids. The germline V gene has CDR1 SEHNR and CDR2 FQNEAQ (reference sequence).

V usage is TRBV4-1 and J usage is TRBJ2-1, with D perhaps matching TRBD1 (5 bases). Between the trimmed V and J ends, which lost 0 bases and 1 base, there was a span of 10 bases. The germline gives CDR1 MGHRA, CDR2 YSYEKL. The CDR3 loop spans 16 amino acids. CDR3 in DNA: TGCGCCAGCAGCCAAGAAGGGGTCAAATCCTACAATGAGCAGTTCTTC. Residues: CASSQEGVKSYNEQFF.

This clone came up once. V usage is TRBV19 and J usage is TRBJ2-3, with D perhaps matching TRBD1 (5 bases). The CDR3 extends over 16 amino acids. Trimming took 5 bases from V and 1 from J, leaving 16 bases between them. Germline CDR1 reads LNHDA; CDR2 reads SQIVND (reference sequence). CDR3: CASSSSTSRGTDTQYF. CDR3 nucleotides: TGTGCCAGTAGTTCATCGACAAGCAGGGGCACAGATACGCAGTATTTT.

The DNA for the CDR3 is TGTGCCAGCAGCTCACGGACGGGAAGGGAGACCCAGTACTTC. It specifies CASSSRTGRETQYF. The chain combines TRBV11-2 with TRBJ2-5, with D possibly being TRBD2 (5 bases). This CDR3 is 14 amino acids long. V lost 4 bases and J lost 5, with 14 bases in between. From germline, CDR1 is SGHAT and CDR2 FQNNGV.

CDR3 nucleotide sequence: TGCAGCGCCCAACGGACAGGGGTGATGGGGGCACAAGAGACCCAGTACTTC. The encoded protein is CSAQRTGVMGAQETQYF. This sequence joins TRBV29-1 and TRBJ2-5; 9 bases are shared with TRBD1. Per germline, CDR1 SQVTM and CDR2 ANQGSEA. The ends lost 7 bases at V and 2 bases at J; junction bases unmatched: 17. This CDR3 contains 17 residues.